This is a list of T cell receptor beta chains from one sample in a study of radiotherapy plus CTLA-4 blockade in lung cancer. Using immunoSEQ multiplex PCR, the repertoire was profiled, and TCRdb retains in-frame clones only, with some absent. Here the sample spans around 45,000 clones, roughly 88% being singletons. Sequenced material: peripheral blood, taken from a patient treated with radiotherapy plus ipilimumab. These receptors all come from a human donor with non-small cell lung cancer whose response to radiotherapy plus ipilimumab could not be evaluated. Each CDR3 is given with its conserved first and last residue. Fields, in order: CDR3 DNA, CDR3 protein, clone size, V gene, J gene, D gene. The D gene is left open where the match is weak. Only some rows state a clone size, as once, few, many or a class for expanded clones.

TGCAGCGCCGGACCGGGACAGGGGGCAGATACGCAGTATTTT	CSAGPGQGADTQYF	.	TRBV29-1	TRBJ2-3	TRBD1
TGTGCCAGCTCACCACTAGCGGGAGGCGGGGAGCAGTACTTC	CASSPLAGGGEQYF	.	TRBV18	TRBJ2-7	TRBD2
TGTGCCAGCTCACCACCGGTATCGGCGGGTACATACAATGAGCAGTTCTTC	CASSPPVSAGTYNEQFF	.	TRBV18	TRBJ2-1	.
TGTGCCAGCAGCTTAGCGGAGACCCAGTACTTC	CASSLAETQYF	.	TRBV11-2	TRBJ2-5	.
TGTGCCAGCAGTTACCCCGGGGGCACTGAAGCTTTCTTT	CASSYPGGTEAFF	.	TRBV6-5	TRBJ1-1	.
TGCGCCAGCAGCTTTAGCAGCGGCACAGATACGCAGTATTTT	CASSFSSGTDTQYF	.	TRBV5-1	TRBJ2-3	.
TGTGCCAGTAGTTGGGTACTACGACAGGGAAACAATCAGCCCCAGCATTTT	CASSWVLRQGNNQPQHF	.	TRBV19	TRBJ1-5	TRBD1
TGTGCCAGCAGTTACTCGGGCAGTCTCGCTGAAGCTTTCTTT	CASSYSGSLAEAFF	.	TRBV6-6	TRBJ1-1	.
TGTGCCAGCACCGACGTACTGGCGGGCAGGAATGAGCAGTTCTTC	CASTDVLAGRNEQFF	.	TRBV27	TRBJ2-1	.
TGTGCCAGCAGCAACCGGGACAGCCACCTTGAGGGTGAGCAGTTCTTC	CASSNRDSHLEGEQFF	.	TRBV5-8	TRBJ2-1	TRBD1
TGCGCCAGCAGCTTGATCCAGGGACAGGGCACCGGGGAGCTGTTTTTT	CASSLIQGQGTGELFF	.	TRBV5-1	TRBJ2-2	TRBD1
TGCGCCAGCAGGGCTAGCGGGGCCAATGAGCAGTTCTTC	CASRASGANEQFF	.	TRBV10-2	TRBJ2-1	TRBD2
TGTGCCAGCAGTTTACCAGGGAGGGTGGATGGCTACACCTTC	CASSLPGRVDGYTF	.	TRBV28	TRBJ1-2	.
TGTGCCAGTAGTGTCCCAGGGGGCAATCAGCCCCAGCATTTT	CASSVPGGNQPQHF	medium-sized	TRBV19	TRBJ1-5	.
TGTGCCAGCAGCGACGGACAGGGGGCCTCCTACGAGCAGTACTTC	CASSDGQGASYEQYF	.	TRBV21-1	TRBJ2-7	.
TGTGCCAGCAGCTTAAGAGGGGGAGACACTGAAGCTTTCTTT	CASSLRGGDTEAFF	.	TRBV7-9	TRBJ1-1	.
TGTGCCAGCAGCTACAGGGGAAGCACAGATACGCAGTATTTT	CASSYRGSTDTQYF	.	TRBV6-5	TRBJ2-3	TRBD1
TGTGCCATTTGGGCTCGGGACAGGGATTCCGGCTACACCTTC	CAIWARDRDSGYTF	.	TRBV10-3	TRBJ1-2	TRBD1
TGTGCCTGGGGGACTAGCGGTCCCACAGATACGCAGTATTTT	CAWGTSGPTDTQYF	.	TRBV30	TRBJ2-3	TRBD2
TGTGCCACCAGCAGAGATCTCACTTACGAGCAGTACTTC	CATSRDLTYEQYF	few	TRBV15	TRBJ2-7	.
TGTGCCAGCAGTCAGGGACAGGGTTTTTCACCCCTCCACTTT	CASSQGQGFSPLHF	.	TRBV6-6	TRBJ1-6	TRBD1
TGTGCCAGTAGTCCACTCGGGACAGGGGAAAATCAGCCCCAGCATTTT	CASSPLGTGENQPQHF	.	TRBV19	TRBJ1-5	TRBD1
TGTGCCAGCAGCTTTGGGACATCTATCCTCGAGCAGTACTTC	CASSFGTSILEQYF	.	TRBV5-6	TRBJ2-7	.
TGCGCCAGCAGCTTGGGGCGTAGCGGGGGTTCAGATACGCAGTATTTT	CASSLGRSGGSDTQYF	.	TRBV5-1	TRBJ2-3	TRBD2
TGTGCCTGGAGTGTAGGCAGGGGGCGCGGGGAGACCCAGTACTTC	CAWSVGRGRGETQYF	.	TRBV30	TRBJ2-5	TRBD1
TGTGCCAGCAGCTGGACAAACACCGGGGAGCTGTTTTTT	CASSWTNTGELFF	.	TRBV7-2	TRBJ2-2	.
TGCGCCAGCAGCCGCGGGACAGGCCCTTTACCCGGGGAGCTGTTTTTT	CASSRGTGPLPGELFF	.	TRBV5-1	TRBJ2-2	TRBD1
TGTGCCAGCAGGGGCAGCGGGAGAGGTTACGAGCAGTACTTC	CASRGSGRGYEQYF	.	TRBV11-2	TRBJ2-7	TRBD2